The entry below gives a single TCR beta chain sequence along with its context. The germline V and J ends were trimmed by 7 bases and 1 base, with 24 bases remaining between them. This CDR3 is 18 amino acids long. In germline, CDR1 is LNHDA, CDR2 SQIVND (reference sequence). This sample was included in a study of blood T cell repertoires in COVID-19. About the research overall: Samples taken during acute and convalescent COVID-19 were collected in the United States, Italy and Spain. PBMCs, B-cell-depleted T cells, or T cells provided the cDNA or gDNA that made up the material.

Original processing notes: Amplification from reference gene primers served as the basis for estimated nucleated cell counts. The assay was immunoSEQ multiplex PCR, and TCRdb's table has in-frame clones only and misses some. From that table come the V and J calls and clone size; the DNA was used to work out D and trimming. The sample consists of 30,000 or so clones, roughly nine tenths of them appearing once. Sequencing input: peripheral blood. V is TRBV19 and J is TRBJ2-3; tentatively, D is TRBD2 (6 bases). This TCR was recovered from a human donor with active COVID-19. The donor label of this sample is uncertain. CDR3 sequence: CASNTLGGTQGGTDTQYF. CDR3 DNA sequence: TGTGCCAGTAACACCCTCGGCGGGACGCAAGGGGGCACAGATACGCAGTATTTT.